These 3 T cell receptor beta chains were all obtained from the same sample, sequenced in a study of shared clonotypes between healthy human individuals. Sequenced by immunoSEQ multiplex PCR; TCRdb stores in-frame clones only, minus some. The table lists roughly 2,000,000 clones, roughly 95% of them singletons. The naive CD8 subset, CD45RO-negative cells positively selected for CCR7, excluded terminally differentiated effector memory CD45RA+ cells. Material for sequencing was naive CD8+ T cells from PBMCs. These TCRs come from a man younger than 30 in good health. Some clones in this sample may be carry-over from other donors' samples.

V usage is TRBV11-2 and J usage is TRBJ2-1; 13 bases line up with TRBD2. This CDR3 spans 16 amino acids. V was pared by 5 bases and J by 6 bases, with 7 bases of the junction left unmatched. Per germline, CDR1 SGHAT and CDR2 FQNNGV. CDR3: CASSPAGLAGLNEQFF. The DNA of the CDR3 is TGTGCCAGCAGCCCGGCGGGACTAGCGGGACTCAATGAGCAGTTCTTC.

As for this clone: Other DNA sequences of this sample code for an identical CDR3. This rearrangement joins TRBV7-9 to TRBJ1-1, with no clear D. Germline CDR1 is SEHNR and CDR2 is FQNEAQ (reference sequence). Trimming stripped 6 bases from V and 4 bases from J, with 6 bases between. The CDR3 length is 11 residues. The CDR3 region is CASSYSTEAFF. For the CDR3, the DNA is TGTGCCAGCAGTTACAGCACTGAAGCTTTCTTT.

V usage is TRBV5-8 and J usage is TRBJ2-5, with a tentative D call TRBD1 (6 bases). This CDR3 is 14 amino acids long. Germline CDR1 SGHTS, CDR2 YDEGEE. Trimming cost V 4 bases and J 3 bases, with 13 bases left between them. The CDR3 region has the DNA TGTGCCAGCAGCCAGGGGACGGTGGAAGAGACCCAGTACTTC. As protein: CASSQGTVEETQYF.